The 19 T cell receptor beta chains in this list originate from one sample, sequenced in a study of identical twins. MiXCR, run by TCRdb on the 5' RACE reads, gives a single entry per CDR3 protein. This sample has over 200,000 distinct CDR3 sequences, with under 12% found just once. The sequencing input was memory T cells sorted from blood. Receptors were obtained from a man aged 45-65 years in good health.

This clonotype was seen at least ten times. The V gene is TRBV5-1, the J gene TRBJ1-1; D perhaps matches TRBD1 (6 bases). Deletions cut 2 bases from V and 0 bases from J, with 11 bases between. In germline, CDR1 is SGHRS, CDR2 YFSETQ. CDR3 length: 15 residues. CDR3 loop: CASSLGGQLNTEAFF. The CDR3 region has the DNA TGCGCCAGCAGCTTAGGGGGGCAGCTGAACACTGAAGCTTTCTTT.

This clonotype was observed at least ten times. V and J are TRBV28 and TRBJ2-5, with TRBD1 identical over 8 bases. This CDR3 spans 14 amino acids. V gave up 5 bases and J gave up 3 bases; unmatched junction bases: 5. Germline assignment: CDR1 MDHEN and CDR2 SYDVKM. DNA for the CDR3: TGTGCCAGCAGTACTCGACAGGGGAAAGAGACCCAGTACTTC. Translated, it gives CASSTRQGKETQYF.

This clonotype appeared many times. Here the CDR3 DNA reads TGTGCCAGCGGTCGAGTTACCGGGGAGCTGTTTTTT. This gives the protein CASGRVTGELFF. The chain joins TRBV28 to TRBJ2-2; D gene ambiguous. V lost 8 bases, J lost 5 bases, and 9 bases lay in between. Germline V gene data show CDR1 as MDHEN and CDR2 as SYDVKM. The CDR3 spans 12 residues.

There are many counts of this clonotype. This sequence joins TRBV7-9 and TRBJ1-2, with D possibly TRBD1 on 5 matching bases. CDR1 and CDR2 from the germline V gene are SEHNR and FQNEAQ (reference sequence). The CDR3 is 13 residues long. Trimming removed 7 bases at V and 8 bases at J, with 17 bases between. Written as DNA, the CDR3 is TGTGCCAGCATCTCAGGGTCGTCGGACGGCTACACCTTC. It encodes CASISGSSDGYTF.

This clonotype was detected ten times or more. This sequence joins TRBV29-1 and TRBJ1-1; D not resolved. The CDR3 extends over 13 amino acids. Trimming shortened V by 2 bases and J by 4 bases, and 11 bases separated the two germline ends. The V gene's germline CDR1 is SQVTM and CDR2 ANQGSEA. The CDR3 nucleotides are TGCAGCGTTGAATTCGGGAGTGGCACTGAAGCTTTCTTT. Amino acids: CSVEFGSGTEAFF. Based on the CDR3 plus reference TRBV29-1 and TRBJ1-1, the full variable domain is SAVISQKPSRDICQRGTSLTIQCQVDSQVTMMFWYRQQPGQSLTLIATANQGSEATYESGFVIDKFPISRPNLTFSTLTVSNMSPEDSSIYLCSVEFGSGTEAFFGQGTRLTVV.

The V gene is TRBV6-2 or TRBV6-3, the J gene TRBJ2-3; D uncertain. V lost 8 bases to trimming and J lost 2 bases, with 8 bases between them. This CDR3 has 12 residues. Germline V gene lookup returns CDR1 MNHEY and CDR2 SVGEGT. This CDR3 reads CASGGYTDTQYF. CDR3 nucleotide sequence: TGTGCCAGCGGCGGCTACACAGATACGCAGTATTTT.

There are a few counts of this clonotype. The chain combines TRBV19 with TRBJ1-1, with D maybe TRBD1 (5 bases). The CDR3 sequence is 14 residues long. CDR1 and CDR2 (germline): LNHDA, SQIVND (reference sequence). The V and J ends lost 6 bases and 0 bases respectively, with 11 bases between them. CDR3 loop: CASRSTALNTEAFF. Here the CDR3 DNA reads TGTGCCAGTAGATCGACAGCATTGAACACTGAAGCTTTCTTT.

This clonotype came up a few times. This chain joins TRBV15 and TRBJ2-1; 13 nucleotides match TRBD2. This CDR3 has 18 residues. CDR1 and CDR2 from the germline V gene are LNHNV and YYDKDF (reference sequence). The V gene end was trimmed by 1 base and the J gene end by 5 bases; junction bases not matched to a gene: 8. DNA for the CDR3: TGTGCCACCAGCAGAGTACTAGCGGGAGGGGGTTCCGACAATGAGCAGTTCTTC. Encoded protein: CATSRVLAGGGSDNEQFF.

The V gene is TRBV18, the J gene TRBJ1-5, with a tentative D call TRBD1 (6 bases). The CDR3 contains 15 residues. The V gene lost 6 bases and the J gene lost 0 bases, with 12 bases spanning the gap. Germline V lookup: CDR1 KGHSH, CDR2 LQKENI. The CDR3 DNA reads TGTGCCAGCTCCCCGGGACACTTTAGCAATCAGCCCCAGCATTTT. It yields the protein CASSPGHFSNQPQHF. The whole variable domain, remainder taken from reference TRBV18 and TRBJ1-5, is NAGVMQNPRHLVRRRGQEARLRCSPMKGHSHVYWYRQLPEEGLKFMVYLQKENIIDESGMPKERFSAEFPKEGPSILRIQQVVRGDSAAYFCASSPGHFSNQPQHFGDGTRLSIL.

The table lists this clonotype with a few counts. The rearrangement joins TRBV4-3 to TRBJ2-5; possible D gene TRBD2, 6 bases. CDR3 length: 15 residues. V was trimmed by 0 bases and J by 2 bases, leaving 10 bases between them. CDR1 is LGHNA, CDR2 YSLEER, per germline. The CDR3 protein is CASSQDGREQETQYF. The CDR3 bases are TGCGCCAGCAGCCAAGACGGCCGGGAGCAAGAGACCCAGTACTTC.

This chain connects TRBV2 to TRBJ2-1; D is uncertain. The V gene lost 7 bases and the J gene lost 4 bases, with 14 bases spanning the gap. The V gene's germline CDR1 is SNHLY and CDR2 FYNNEI. The CDR3 length is 14 residues. The CDR3 DNA is TGTGCCAGCAATACCCAGACACAGTACAATGAGCAGTTCTTC. It translates to CASNTQTQYNEQFF.

The sample holds a few counts of this clonotype. The chain recombines TRBV5-1 with TRBJ2-1; 10 nucleotides agree with TRBD2. Germline trimming cut 4 bases from V and 10 bases from J; bases unmatched to any gene: 5. Germline CDR1 and CDR2: SGHRS and YFSETQ. The CDR3 spans 13 residues. The CDR3 DNA is TGCGCCAGCAGCACTCGGACTAGCGGAGAGCAGTTCTTC. Amino acids: CASSTRTSGEQFF.

The genes are TRBV10-2 and TRBJ1-5; D unresolved. The CDR3 is made up of 14 amino acids. The germline V and J ends were trimmed by 3 bases and 6 bases, with 12 bases remaining between them. Germline lookup yields CDR1 WSHSY and CDR2 SAAADI. CDR3 DNA: TGCGCCAGCAGTGAATGGGGTTTCTTTCAGCCCCAGCATTTT. It encodes CASSEWGFFQPQHF.

In its sample, this clonotype was seen many times. The chain has TRBV7-2 and TRBJ2-5, with TRBD2 as a possible D gene (7 bases). V was trimmed by 7 bases and J by 5 bases, leaving 17 bases between them. Germline V gene sequence: CDR1 SGHTA, CDR2 FQGNSA. The CDR3 covers 14 residues. The CDR3 bases are TGTGCCAGCACTAAGGGGGGGACAATGGAGACCCAGTACTTC. This gives the protein CASTKGGTMETQYF.

This clonotype was found a few times. The chain links TRBV4-2 to TRBJ2-5; D perhaps matches TRBD2 (5 bases). The CDR3 spans 18 residues. CDR1 is LGHNA, CDR2 YNFKEQ, per germline. Trimming took 0 bases from V and 5 from J, leaving 22 bases between them. CDR3 protein: CASSQDWGEDAYGETQYF. CDR3 nucleotide sequence: TGTGCCAGCAGCCAAGATTGGGGAGAGGACGCCTATGGGGAGACCCAGTACTTC.

This clonotype was counted only a few times. The chain recombines TRBV10-3 with TRBJ2-7; no firm D call. CDR3 length: 11 residues. Germline V gives CDR1 ENHRY, CDR2 SYGVKD. V dropped 3 bases and J dropped 6 bases, with 6 bases sitting between them. The CDR3 DNA reads as TGTGCCATCAGTGAAAGTTTCGAGCAGTACTTC. This sequence encodes CAISESFEQYF.

This clonotype was observed many times. This sequence joins TRBV6-1 and TRBJ1-5; 7 nucleotides align to TRBD1. Germline values: CDR1 MNHNS, CDR2 SASEGT. Trimming at V came to 2 bases and at J to 3 bases, leaving 10 bases not matched to a gene. There are 17 residues in the CDR3. The CDR3 loop is CASSEYGRQGDNQPQHF. CDR3 sequence (DNA): TGTGCCAGCAGTGAATATGGGAGGCAGGGGGACAATCAGCCCCAGCATTTT.

V gene TRBV5-1 combines with J gene TRBJ1-4; 8 nucleotides match TRBD1. Trimming cost V 5 bases and J 5 bases; bases outside gene matches: 5. The CDR3 has 14 amino acids. The germline gives CDR1 SGHRS, CDR2 YFSETQ. CDR3 residues: CASRRGQENEKLFF. In DNA, the CDR3 is TGCGCCAGCAGGAGGGGACAGGAGAATGAAAAACTGTTTTTT.

This CDR3 is CASSYAVGGVRTEAFF. CDR3 nucleotide sequence: TGTGCCAGCAGTTACGCCGTGGGGGGAGTAAGGACTGAAGCTTTCTTT. The V and J genes are TRBV6-2 or TRBV6-3 and TRBJ1-1, with D tentatively TRBD1 (5 bases). The V gene lost 2 bases and the J gene lost 5 bases, with 18 bases spanning the gap. CDR3 length: 16 residues. CDR1 and CDR2 from the germline V gene are MNHEY and SVGEGT.